The following is a TCR beta chain sequence with its context. This sample stems from a study of cytomegalovirus exposure and HLA in healthy donors. The CDR3 loop spans 14 amino acids. Germline values: CDR1 SGHAT, CDR2 FQNNGV. The ends were cut back, 1 base at V and 1 base at J, with 7 bases in the middle. The PCR employed 60 Vbeta primers together with 13 Jbeta primers. Produced via immunoSEQ multiplex PCR; TCRdb's table is partial and in-frame only. The sample comprises 100,000 to 150,000 clones, 75% to 85% of which are singletons, and over 2.5% rests with the top ten. This chain joins TRBV11-2 and TRBJ2-5; D is possibly TRBD1 (6 bases). The source is a male donor in good health and CMV-seronegative. Material: PBMCs. In nucleotides, the CDR3 is TGTGCCAGCAGCTTAGTGACAGGCCAAGAGACCCAGTACTTC. Its protein product is CASSLVTGQETQYF.